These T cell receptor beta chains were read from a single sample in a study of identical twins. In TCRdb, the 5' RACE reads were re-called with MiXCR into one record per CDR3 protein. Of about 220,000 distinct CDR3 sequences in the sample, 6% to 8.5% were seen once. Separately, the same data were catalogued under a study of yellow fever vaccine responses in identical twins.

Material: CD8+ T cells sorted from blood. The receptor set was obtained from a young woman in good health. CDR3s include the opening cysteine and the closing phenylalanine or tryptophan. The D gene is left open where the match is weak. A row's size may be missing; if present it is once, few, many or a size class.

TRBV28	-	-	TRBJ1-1	TGTGCCAGCAGCCTCAAAACTGGGGACACTGAAGCTTTCTTT	CASSLKTGDTEAFF
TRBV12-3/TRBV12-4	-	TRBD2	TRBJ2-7	TGTGCCAGCATGACGGGGGCCCTAGCGGGCGAGCAGTACTTC	CASMTGALAGEQYF
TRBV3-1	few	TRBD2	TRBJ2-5	TGTGCCAGCAGCCAGACATTGGGGGGGGGAGAGACCCAGTACTTC	CASSQTLGGGETQYF
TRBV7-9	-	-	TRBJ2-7	TGTGCCAGCAGCTCGCCGACAGCGCCCTACGAGCAGTACTTC	CASSSPTAPYEQYF
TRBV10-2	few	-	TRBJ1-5	TGCGCCAGCAGTGAGTCGGTAGGCCTGGGCAATCAGCCCCAGCATTTT	CASSESVGLGNQPQHF
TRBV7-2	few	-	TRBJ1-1	TGTGCCAGCAGCTTAGGACAATGGACTGAAGCTTTCTTT	CASSLGQWTEAFF
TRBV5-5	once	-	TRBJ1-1	TGTGCCAGCACCAGGGCAGACGGGCCCACTGAAGCTTTCTTT	CASTRADGPTEAFF
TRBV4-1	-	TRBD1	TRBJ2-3	TGCGCCAGCAGCCAGTGGACAGGACCTAGCACAGATACGCAGTATTTT	CASSQWTGPSTDTQYF
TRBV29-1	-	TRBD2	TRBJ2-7	TGCAGCGTCCGACTAGCGGGAGGACTCGAGCAGTACTTC	CSVRLAGGLEQYF
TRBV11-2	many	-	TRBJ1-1	TGTGCCAGCAGCTCCTCTGGAGCTTTCTTT	CASSSSGAFF
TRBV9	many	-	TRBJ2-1	TGTGCCAGCAGCGACCCCGACAGCGACTCCTACAATGAGCAGTTCTTC	CASSDPDSDSYNEQFF
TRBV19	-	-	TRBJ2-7	TGTGCCAGTAGTCCCTCGGTTGGGTACGAGCAGTACTTC	CASSPSVGYEQYF
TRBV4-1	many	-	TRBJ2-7	TGCGCCAGCAGCCAAGTTGAAGGGACCGAGGACGAGCAGTACTTC	CASSQVEGTEDEQYF
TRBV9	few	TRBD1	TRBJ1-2	TGTGCCAGCAGCGACAGGGGGGCAAATGGCTACACCTTC	CASSDRGANGYTF
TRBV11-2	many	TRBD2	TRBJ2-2	TGTGCCAGCAGCCCGAGCGGGGGGGACACCGGGGAGCTGTTTTTT	CASSPSGGDTGELFF
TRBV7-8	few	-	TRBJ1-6	TGTGCCAGCACCCAGGTTATCTATAATTCACCCCTCCACTTT	CASTQVIYNSPLHF
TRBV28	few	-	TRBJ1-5	TGTGCCAGCAGTTTATTCGGACGGAGCAATCAGCCCCAGCATTTT	CASSLFGRSNQPQHF
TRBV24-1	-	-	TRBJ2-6	TGTGCCACCAGTGGGTCCGGACAAGCCTCTGGGGCCAACGTCCTGACTTTC	CATSGSGQASGANVLTF
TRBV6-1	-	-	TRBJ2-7	TGTGCCAGCACCCCGGGAAATTTGCCTACCTACGAGCAGTACTTC	CASTPGNLPTYEQYF
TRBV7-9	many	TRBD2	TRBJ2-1	TGTGCCAGCAGCTTAGCGGCTAGCGGGAGGAATGAGCAGTTCTTC	CASSLAASGRNEQFF
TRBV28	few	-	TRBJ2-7	TGTGCCAGCAGTTTAGTTGTTGAGCAGTACTTC	CASSLVVEQYF
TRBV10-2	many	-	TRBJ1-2	TGCGCCAGCCTAAGTCAACAAAGGGGGGACTATGGCTACACCTTC	CASLSQQRGDYGYTF
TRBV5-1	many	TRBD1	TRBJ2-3	TGCGCCAGCAGCACACACCCTACCGGGACAGGGGGTTCGAGTTATACAGATACGCAGTATTTT	CASSTHPTGTGGSSYTDTQYF
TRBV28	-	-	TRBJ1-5	TGTGCCAGCAGTTTCGTAGGGGATCAGCCCCAGCATTTT	CASSFVGDQPQHF
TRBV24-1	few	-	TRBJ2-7	TGTGCCACCAGTGATCGCACCTCCTACGAGCAGTACTTC	CATSDRTSYEQYF
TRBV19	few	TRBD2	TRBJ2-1	TGTGCCAGTAGTATTCTGGCTAGCGGGAGTTTGGATGAGCAGTTCTTC	CASSILASGSLDEQFF
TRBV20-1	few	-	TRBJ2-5	TGCAGTGCTAGAGACCTGCTAGCTTTTGCCGGGGAGACCCAGTACTTC	CSARDLLAFAGETQYF
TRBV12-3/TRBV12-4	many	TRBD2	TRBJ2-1	TGTGCCAGCAGTTCAGGGACTAGCTTAAATGAGCAGTTCTTC	CASSSGTSLNEQFF
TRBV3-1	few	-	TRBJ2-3	TGTGCCAGCAGCCAATTGTTCCAACGCACAGATACGCAGTATTTT	CASSQLFQRTDTQYF
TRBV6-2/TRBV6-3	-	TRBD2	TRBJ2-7	TGTGCCAGCAGTTTCCGGGGCGCGGGAGTTTCCGAGCAGTACTTC	CASSFRGAGVSEQYF
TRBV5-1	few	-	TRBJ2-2	TGCGCCAGCAGCTTGGTCGTGGGTACCGGGGAGCTGTTTTTT	CASSLVVGTGELFF
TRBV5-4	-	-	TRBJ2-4	TGTGCCAGCAGCCGTGGGGACGGCAAAAACATTCAGTACTTC	CASSRGDGKNIQYF
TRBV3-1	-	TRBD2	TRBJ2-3	TGTGCCAGCAGCCAAGATCGGGGGACTAGCGGGACAGATACGCAGTATTTT	CASSQDRGTSGTDTQYF
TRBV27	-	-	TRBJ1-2	TGTGCCAGCAGTCCCAACAGGGACCTCTATGGCTACACCTTC	CASSPNRDLYGYTF
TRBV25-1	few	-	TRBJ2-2	TGTGCCAGCAGTGAATTGTCCGGCAGGGAGTTCGGCACCGGGGAGCTGTTTTTT	CASSELSGREFGTGELFF
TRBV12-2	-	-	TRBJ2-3	TGTGCAAGTCGCTTAGGGGGCGAGACTAGCGGGGGACGGAGCACAGATACGCAGTATTTT	CASRLGGETSGGRSTDTQYF
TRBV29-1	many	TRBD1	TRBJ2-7	TGCAGCGTCAGGACAGGGGTCCTGTACGAGCAGTACTTC	CSVRTGVLYEQYF
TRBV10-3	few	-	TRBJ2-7	TGTGCCATCAGTGAGTCGGGGGAGCAGTACTTC	CAISESGEQYF
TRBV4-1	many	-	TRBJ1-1	TGCGCCAGCAGCCAAGATGCGGGCGCGAACACTGAAGCTTTCTTT	CASSQDAGANTEAFF
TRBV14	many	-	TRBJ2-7	TGTGCCAGCAGCCACAGGGGTTACGAGCAGTACTTC	CASSHRGYEQYF
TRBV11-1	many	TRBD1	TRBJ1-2	TGTGCCAGCAGCCCCCCTGGGGACAGACCCCCAAAAAACTATGGCTACACCTTC	CASSPPGDRPPKNYGYTF
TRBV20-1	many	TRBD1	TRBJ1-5	TGCAGTGCTAGCTCGGGACAGGGTGCCAATCAGCCCCAGCATTTT	CSASSGQGANQPQHF
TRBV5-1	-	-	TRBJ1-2	TGCGCCAGCAGCTTCACAGACGAAGTGGATGGCTACACCTTC	CASSFTDEVDGYTF
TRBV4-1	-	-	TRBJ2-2	TGCGCCAGCAGCCGAGATGTCTCCGGGGAGCTGTTTTTT	CASSRDVSGELFF
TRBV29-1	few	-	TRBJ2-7	TGCAGCGTTGAAGATCCCAGGGCAGGGAGCTCCTACGAGCAGTACTTC	CSVEDPRAGSSYEQYF
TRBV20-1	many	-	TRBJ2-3	TGCAGTGCTAGGAAGCTGGGGGGCACAGATACGCAGTATTTT	CSARKLGGTDTQYF
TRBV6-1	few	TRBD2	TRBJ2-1	TGTGCCAGCAGCCCGGTAGCGGGAGGCGGTTCCTACAATGAGCAGTTCTTC	CASSPVAGGGSYNEQFF
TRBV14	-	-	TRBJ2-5	TGTGCCAGCAGCCTGACAGGTCGGGCGACCCAGTACTTC	CASSLTGRATQYF
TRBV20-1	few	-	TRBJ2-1	TGCAGTGCGGAGGGGGCCGAGAAGGAGCAGTTCTTC	CSAEGAEKEQFF
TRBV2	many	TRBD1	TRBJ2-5	TGTGCCAGCAGCTTACCGGGACAGGAGTACTTC	CASSLPGQEYF
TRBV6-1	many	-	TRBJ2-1	TGTGCCAGCAGCCGACCGGGCCTAAACGGGGCATATGAGCAGTTCTTC	CASSRPGLNGAYEQFF
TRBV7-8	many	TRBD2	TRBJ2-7	TGTGCCAGCAGCTTAGAGGTTAGCGGGTACGAGCAGTACTTC	CASSLEVSGYEQYF
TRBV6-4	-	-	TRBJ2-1	TGTGCCAGCAGTGACTCTCAACAGGGTGATGAGCAGTTCTTC	CASSDSQQGDEQFF